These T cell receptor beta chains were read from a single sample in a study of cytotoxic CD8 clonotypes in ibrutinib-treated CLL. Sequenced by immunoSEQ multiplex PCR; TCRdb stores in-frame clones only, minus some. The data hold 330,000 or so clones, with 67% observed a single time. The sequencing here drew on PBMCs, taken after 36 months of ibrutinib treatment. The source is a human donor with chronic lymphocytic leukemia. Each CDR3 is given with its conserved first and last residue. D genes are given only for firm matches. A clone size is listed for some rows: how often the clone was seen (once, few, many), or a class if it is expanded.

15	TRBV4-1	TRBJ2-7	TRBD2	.	CASSQVTSGGGEQYF	TGCGCCAGCAGCCAAGTGACTAGCGGAGGGGGGGAGCAGTACTTC
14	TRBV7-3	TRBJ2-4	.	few	CASSLGGGTNIQYF	TGTGCCAGCAGCTTAGGAGGGGGCACCAACATTCAGTACTTC
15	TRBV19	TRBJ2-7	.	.	CASTLTYTESGEQYF	TGTGCCAGCACACTAACCTATACAGAGAGTGGCGAGCAGTACTTC
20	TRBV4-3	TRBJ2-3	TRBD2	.	CASSQASYRALAGGTDTQYF	TGCGCCAGCAGCCAAGCCTCTTATCGGGCACTAGCGGGAGGCACAGATACGCAGTATTTT
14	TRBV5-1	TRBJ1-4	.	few	CASSLDATNEKLFF	TGCGCCAGCAGCTTGGATGCAACTAATGAAAAACTGTTTTTT
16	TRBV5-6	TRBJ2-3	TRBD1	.	CASSLVFGTGGGTQYF	TGTGCCAGCAGCTTGGTATTCGGGACAGGGGGAGGTACGCAGTATTTT
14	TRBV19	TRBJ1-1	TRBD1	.	CASISDRGTSEAFF	TGTGCCAGCATTTCAGACAGGGGGACTTCTGAAGCTTTCTTT
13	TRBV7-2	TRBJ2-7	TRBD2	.	CASSLRAGGEQYF	TGTGCCAGCAGCTTAAGAGCGGGGGGCGAGCAGTACTTC
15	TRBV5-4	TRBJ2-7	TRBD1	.	CASSGDRVWDYEQYF	TGTGCCAGCAGCGGGGACAGGGTATGGGACTACGAGCAGTACTTC
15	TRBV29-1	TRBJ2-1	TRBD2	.	CSVEKRLAGYNEQFF	TGCAGCGTTGAAAAGAGACTAGCGGGTTACAATGAGCAGTTCTTC
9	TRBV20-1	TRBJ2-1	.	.	CSARDFPFF	TGCAGTGCTAGAGATTTCCCGTTCTTC
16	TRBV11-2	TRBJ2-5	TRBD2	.	CASSPQTSGRGETQYF	TGTGCCAGCAGCCCTCAGACTAGCGGGAGAGGTGAGACCCAGTACTTC
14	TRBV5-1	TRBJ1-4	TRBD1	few	CASRRTGPNEKLFF	TGCGCCAGCCGGAGGACAGGGCCTAATGAAAAACTGTTTTTT
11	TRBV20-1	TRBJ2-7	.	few	CSAATGYEQYF	TGCAGTGCTGCCACTGGGTACGAGCAGTACTTC
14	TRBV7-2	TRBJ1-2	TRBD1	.	CASSRTGFNYGYTF	TGTGCCAGCAGCAGGACAGGTTTTAACTATGGCTACACCTTC
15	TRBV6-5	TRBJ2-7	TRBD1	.	CASTDLGTGAHEQYF	TGTGCCAGCACCGATCTCGGGACAGGGGCCCACGAGCAGTACTTC
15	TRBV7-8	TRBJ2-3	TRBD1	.	CASSYDRGYTDTQYF	TGTGCCAGCAGCTATGACAGGGGGTACACAGATACGCAGTATTTT
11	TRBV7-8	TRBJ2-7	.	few	CASSSPYEQYF	TGTGCCAGCAGCTCCCCATACGAGCAGTACTTC
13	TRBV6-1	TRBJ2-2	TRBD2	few	CASRELGLVGLFF	TGTGCCAGCAGGGAGCTCGGACTAGTAGGGCTGTTTTTT
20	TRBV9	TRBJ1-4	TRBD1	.	CASRSPGREAPDRGNEKLFF	TGTGCCAGCAGATCGCCCGGCCGGGAGGCCCCGGACAGGGGGAATGAAAAACTGTTTTTT
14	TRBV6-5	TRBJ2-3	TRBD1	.	CASSDGTGADTQYF	TGTGCCAGCAGTGACGGGACAGGGGCAGATACGCAGTATTTT
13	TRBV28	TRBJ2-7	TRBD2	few	CASSLRTSSEQYF	TGTGCCAGCAGTTTACGGACTAGTTCCGAGCAGTACTTC